The 12 T cell receptor beta chains reported below all come from one sample, sequenced in a study of blood T cell repertoires in COVID-19. The protocol was immunoSEQ multiplex PCR, while the TCRdb copy is restricted to in-frame clones and leaves out a portion. Altogether approximately 280,000 clones are present, 80% to 85% being singletons, with the ten largest covering 5%. The sequencing input was PBMCs or T cells enriched from blood (not recorded which). The receptors were gathered from a man aged 35 to 55 who had been exposed to COVID-19.

V is TRBV7-9 and J is TRBJ2-3; no firm D call. Trimming removed 6 bases from V and 4 bases from J, with 11 bases in between. This CDR3 region has 13 residues. Germline V gene lookup returns CDR1 SEHNR and CDR2 FQNEAQ (reference sequence). CDR3 nucleotide sequence: TGTGCCAGCAGTTTCGACGGGTCAGATACGCAGTATTTT. Protein: CASSFDGSDTQYF.

V usage is TRBV19 and J usage is TRBJ1-5; TRBD1 aligns across 9 bases. CDR1 and CDR2 (germline): LNHDA, SQIVND (reference sequence). The V segment lost 9 bases and the J segment 6 bases; nucleotides outside the gene matches: 12. The CDR3 is made up of 15 amino acids. The CDR3 protein is CASAPGQGHIQPQHF. Written as DNA, the CDR3 is TGTGCCAGCGCACCGGGACAGGGCCATATTCAGCCCCAGCATTTT.

In the case of this clone: Relative to the germline gene, one junction end is altered; a read error may explain this. The V and J genes are TRBV30 and TRBJ2-4; 9 bases fit TRBD2. CDR1 and CDR2 (germline): GTSNPN, SVGIG (reference sequence). The length of the CDR3 is 12 residues. CDR3 loop: CAWSVQREAQSF. The CDR3 bases are TGTGCCTGGAGTGTCCAGCGGGAGGCTCAGAGCTTC.

This clone was observed a handful of times. The V gene is TRBV25-1, the J gene TRBJ2-2; possible D gene TRBD1, 7 bases. Germline loops: CDR1 MGHDK, CDR2 SYGVNS. Trimming removed 1 base at V and 1 base at J, with 10 bases between. This CDR3 comprises 16 residues. The CDR3 DNA reads TGTGCCAGCAGTGAATTTCAGGGGGGGAACACCGGGGAGCTGTTTTTT. Amino acids: CASSEFQGGNTGELFF.

In DNA form, the CDR3 reads TGTGCCAGCAGCCCTCCGGGGGTCTATAACTATGGCTACACCTTC. It translates to CASSPPGVYNYGYTF. The rearrangement uses TRBV13 and TRBJ1-2; a weak D match, TRBD1 (5 bases). V lost 5 bases to trimming and J lost 1 base, with 14 bases between them. Germline CDR1 is PRHDT and CDR2 is FYEKMQ (reference sequence). CDR3 length: 15 amino acids.

The CDR3 region is CAWTSGLVEQFF. The CDR3 DNA follows: TGTGCCTGGACCTCGGGACTCGTTGAGCAGTTCTTC. The chain combines TRBV30 with TRBJ2-1; the D gene is possibly TRBD2 (6 bases). V shed 4 bases and J shed 9 bases, with 13 bases lying between them. The CDR3 spans 12 residues. Germline assignment: CDR1 GTSNPN and CDR2 SVGIG (reference sequence).

The CDR3 region is CAWSVIRTSQPQHF. CDR3 coding DNA: TGTGCCTGGAGTGTAATCAGGACTTCTCAGCCCCAGCATTTT. The chain combines TRBV30 with TRBJ1-5; D is unresolved. The CDR3 has 14 residues. Germline-derived CDR1 and CDR2 are GTSNPN and SVGIG (reference sequence). V was trimmed by 0 bases and J by 6 bases, leaving 12 bases between them.

The rearrangement links TRBV28 to TRBJ2-7; perhaps TRBD1 as D (5 bases). This CDR3 has 15 amino acids. V was clipped by 3 bases and J by 3 bases, with 15 bases between them. CDR1 is MDHEN and CDR2 is SYDVKM in the germline V gene. CDR3 protein: CASSFHQGKIYEQYF. CDR3 nucleotides: TGTGCCAGCAGTTTCCATCAGGGTAAGATCTACGAGCAGTACTTC.

This clone occurred once. The CDR3 sequence is CASMGAGNEQFF. The CDR3 DNA is TGTGCCAGCATGGGGGCGGGCAATGAGCAGTTCTTC. The chain employs TRBV12-3 or TRBV12-4 and TRBJ2-1, with D possibly TRBD1 on 6 matching bases. The V gene lost 7 bases and the J gene lost 6 bases, with 10 bases spanning the gap. This CDR3 comprises 12 residues.

J is TRBJ2-1 and V is TRBV12-3 or TRBV12-4; TRBD1 is a possible D gene (6 bases). The CDR3 is made up of 12 amino acids. The V and J ends lost 5 bases and 10 bases respectively, with 12 bases between them. The CDR3 coding sequence is TGTGCCAGCAGTCGACAGGTCCACGAGCAGTTCTTC. Protein product: CASSRQVHEQFF.

This clone was seen only a few times. The junction departs from the called germline gene at one end, perhaps through a read error. This chain uses TRBV5-4 with TRBJ2-7; a weak D match, TRBD1 (7 bases). There are 11 residues in the CDR3. Per germline, CDR1 SGHNT and CDR2 YYREEE (reference sequence). DNA of the CDR3: TGTGCCAGCAGTCAAAGACAGGGACTTATCTTC. Translating it yields CASSQRQGLIF.

V usage is TRBV5-6 and J usage is TRBJ1-2; 8 bases line up with TRBD1. Germline V CDR1 and CDR2: SGHDT, YYEEEE. The CDR3 sequence is 15 residues long. Trimming at V came to 4 bases and at J to 8 bases, leaving 13 bases not matched to a gene. The CDR3 sequence: CASSLGGGRGRGYTF. In nucleotides, the CDR3 is TGTGCCAGCAGCCTAGGTGGGGGCAGGGGGCGAGGCTACACCTTC.